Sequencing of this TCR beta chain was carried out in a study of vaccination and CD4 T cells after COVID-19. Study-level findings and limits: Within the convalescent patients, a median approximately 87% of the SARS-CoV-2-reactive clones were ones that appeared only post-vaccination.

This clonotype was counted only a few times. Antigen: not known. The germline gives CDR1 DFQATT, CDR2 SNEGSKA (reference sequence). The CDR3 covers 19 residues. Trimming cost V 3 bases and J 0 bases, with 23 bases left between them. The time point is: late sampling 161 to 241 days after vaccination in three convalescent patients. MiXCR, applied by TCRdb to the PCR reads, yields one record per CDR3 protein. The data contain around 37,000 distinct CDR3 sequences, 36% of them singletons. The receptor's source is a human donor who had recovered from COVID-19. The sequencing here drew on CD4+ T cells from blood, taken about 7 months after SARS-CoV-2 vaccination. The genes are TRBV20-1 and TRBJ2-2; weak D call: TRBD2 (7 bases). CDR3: CSARGGRIWRDTNTGELFF. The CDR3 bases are TGCAGTGCTAGGGGGGGGCGCATATGGCGGGACACGAACACCGGGGAGCTGTTTTTT.